The subject of this entry is one T cell receptor beta chain. Its matching antigen is unknown. This entry comes from a study of T cells expressing NK-cell markers. In the study overall: Obtained from sorted CD3+CD56+NKG2C+, CD3+CD56+NKG2C- and CD3+CD56-NKG2C+ T cells were the TCR beta repertoires. Findings and limits, study-wide: HCMV specificity of the expanded NKG2C+ T cell clones was not established. NKG2C+ dominant clonotype frequencies in 5 or 6 donors were roughly 1.0-7.5% of CD8+ T cells. These same clonotypes (in four donors) also led the CD3+CD56-NKG2C+ fraction.

TCRdb re-called the 5' RACE reads; every CDR3 protein appears as one record, without DNA. Its listing shows roughly 170,000 distinct CDR3 sequences. This CDR3 has 12 residues. Germline CDR1 and CDR2: KGHDR and SFDVKD. This receptor was taken from a woman aged 18 to 75 in good health. Sequencing used blood T cells: a sorted CD56 or NKG2C T cell subset, CD4+ or CD8+ T cells, or bulk PBMC T cells (not recorded which). The chain employs TRBV24-1 and TRBJ1-2. CDR3 amino acids: CATSDLIGGYTF.